This T cell receptor beta chain was sequenced during a study of T cell repertoires in cytomegalovirus infection. Looking at the study overall: Evidence of both CMV infection and a matching HLA type came from public TCR beta signatures. Findings of the study overall: HLA-C-restricted, CMV-specific TCR beta clonotypes were dominant ex vivo. Of the TCR beta families, the public ones yielded a cumulative frequency that identified carriers of CMV plus the relevant HLA.

CDR1 is MNHNS, CDR2 SASEGT, per germline. The CDR3 runs to 14 residues. The J segment lost 5 bases and the V segment lost 10 bases, leaving 11 bases of the junction unmatched. TCRdb fed the reads into MiXCR, producing one record per CDR3 protein. Of approximately 170,000 distinct CDR3 sequences in the sample, around 14% were seen once. Details on this clonotype: Its antigen is unknown.

The chain is built from TRBV6-1 and TRBJ2-1, with 7 bases fitting TRBD1. The sequence was obtained from a human donor in good health (CMV status not recorded). Some clones in this sample may be carry-over from other donors' samples. The material sequenced was PBMCs. CDR3 DNA sequence: TGTGCCATTCCCGACAGGGCTTCCCACAATGAGCAGTTCTTC. Protein: CAIPDRASHNEQFF.